This T cell receptor (beta chain) was recorded in a study of T cells in narcolepsy. Per the germline V gene, CDR1 is SGHRS and CDR2 is YFSETQ. CDR3 size: 15 residues. J was trimmed by 4 bases and V by 5 bases; bases with no gene match: 6. Using immunoSEQ multiplex PCR, the repertoire was profiled, and TCRdb retains in-frame clones only, with some absent. The sample shows 15,000 to 20,000 clones, around 84% of them seen only once. The study, taken as a whole, reports: HCRT-specific and TRIB2-specific autoreactive clonotypes appeared among same-patient CSF and blood CD4+ clonotypes. Healthy controls reportedly lacked the autoreactive clonotypes serially found in patients' blood.

Details on this clone: Its target is unknown.

This chain uses TRBV5-1 with TRBJ2-1, with 10 bases lining up with TRBD1. What was sequenced was memory (CD45RA-) CD4+ T cells from blood. The TCR originated in a human donor in good health. DNA of the CDR3: TGCGCCAGCAGGAATGGGACAGGGGCATACAATGAGCAGTTCTTC. It specifies CASRNGTGAYNEQFF.